The present TCR beta chain was sequenced within a study of blood T cell repertoires in COVID-19. Germline CDR1 is SQVTM and CDR2 is ANQGSEA. J lost 5 bases, V lost 6 bases, and 9 bases had no gene match. This CDR3 region has 14 residues. TCRdb's table, derived via immunoSEQ multiplex PCR, lists solely in-frame clones and lacks some. The sample shows some 300,000 clones, 85% to 90% of them seen only once. The sample comprised peripheral blood. The chain is built from TRBV29-1 and TRBJ2-3; 9 bases align to TRBD1. The TCR originated in a woman in her 30s with COVID-19, enrolled during active disease. The chain's CDR3 is CSVTGTGRVDTQYF. The CDR3 coding sequence is TGCAGCGTCACCGGGACAGGGAGGGTAGATACGCAGTATTTT.